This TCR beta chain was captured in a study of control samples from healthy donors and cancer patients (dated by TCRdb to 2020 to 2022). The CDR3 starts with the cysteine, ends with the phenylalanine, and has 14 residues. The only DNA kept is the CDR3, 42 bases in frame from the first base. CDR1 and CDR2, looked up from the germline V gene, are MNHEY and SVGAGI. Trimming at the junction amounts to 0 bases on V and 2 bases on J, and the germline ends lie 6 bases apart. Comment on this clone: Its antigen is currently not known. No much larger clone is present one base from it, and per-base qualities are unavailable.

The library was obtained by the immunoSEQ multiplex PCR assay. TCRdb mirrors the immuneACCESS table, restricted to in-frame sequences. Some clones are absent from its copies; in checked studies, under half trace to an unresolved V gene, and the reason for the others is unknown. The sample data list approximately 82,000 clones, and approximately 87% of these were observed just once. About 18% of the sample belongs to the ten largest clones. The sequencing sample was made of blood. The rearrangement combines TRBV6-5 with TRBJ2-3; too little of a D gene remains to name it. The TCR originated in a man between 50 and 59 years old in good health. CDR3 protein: CASSYSTYTDTQYF. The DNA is TGTGCCAGCAGTTACTCCACTTACACAGATACGCAGTATTTT.